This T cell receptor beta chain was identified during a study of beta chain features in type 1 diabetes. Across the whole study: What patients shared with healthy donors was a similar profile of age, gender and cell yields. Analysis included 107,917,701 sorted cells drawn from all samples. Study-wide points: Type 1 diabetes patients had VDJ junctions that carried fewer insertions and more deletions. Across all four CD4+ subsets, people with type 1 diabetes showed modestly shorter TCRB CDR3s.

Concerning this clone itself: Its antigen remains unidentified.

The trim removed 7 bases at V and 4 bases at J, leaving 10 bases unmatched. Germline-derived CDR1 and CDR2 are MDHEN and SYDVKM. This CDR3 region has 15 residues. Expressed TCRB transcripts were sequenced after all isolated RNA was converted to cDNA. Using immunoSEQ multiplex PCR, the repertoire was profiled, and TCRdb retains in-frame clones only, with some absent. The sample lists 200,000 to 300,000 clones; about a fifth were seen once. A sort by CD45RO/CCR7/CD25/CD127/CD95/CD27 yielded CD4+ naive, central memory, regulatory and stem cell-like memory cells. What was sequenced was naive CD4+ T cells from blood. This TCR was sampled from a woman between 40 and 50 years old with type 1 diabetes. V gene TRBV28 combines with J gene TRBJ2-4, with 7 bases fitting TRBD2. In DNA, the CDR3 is TGTGCCAGCAAAGCCGTCGGGGGGATTAAAAACATTCAGTACTTC. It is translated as CASKAVGGIKNIQYF.